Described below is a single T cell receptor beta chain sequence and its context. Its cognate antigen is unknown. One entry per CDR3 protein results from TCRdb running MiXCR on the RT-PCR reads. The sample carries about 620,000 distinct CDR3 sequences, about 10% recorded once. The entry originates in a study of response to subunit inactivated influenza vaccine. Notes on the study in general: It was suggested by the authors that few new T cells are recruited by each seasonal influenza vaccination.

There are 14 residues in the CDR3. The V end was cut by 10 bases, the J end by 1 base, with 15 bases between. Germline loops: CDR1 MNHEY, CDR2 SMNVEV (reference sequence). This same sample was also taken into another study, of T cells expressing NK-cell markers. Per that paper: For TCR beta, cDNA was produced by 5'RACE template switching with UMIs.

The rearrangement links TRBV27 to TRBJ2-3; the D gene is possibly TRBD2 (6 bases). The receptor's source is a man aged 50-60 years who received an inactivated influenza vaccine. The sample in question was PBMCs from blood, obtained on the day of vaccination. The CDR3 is CAIRPGGGTDTQYF. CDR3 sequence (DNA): TGTGCCATCCGTCCCGGCGGGGGCACAGATACGCAGTATTTT.